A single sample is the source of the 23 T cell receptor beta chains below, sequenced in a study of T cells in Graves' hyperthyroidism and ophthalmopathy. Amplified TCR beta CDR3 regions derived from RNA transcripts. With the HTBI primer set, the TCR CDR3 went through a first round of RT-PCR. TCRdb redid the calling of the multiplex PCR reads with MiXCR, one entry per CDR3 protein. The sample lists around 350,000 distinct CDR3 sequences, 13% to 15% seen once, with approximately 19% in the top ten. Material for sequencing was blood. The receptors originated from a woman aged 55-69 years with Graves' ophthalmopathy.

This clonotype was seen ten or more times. Here the CDR3 reads CASSLTHQETQYF. The CDR3 nucleotides read TGTGCCAGCAGCTTAACGCACCAAGAGACCCAGTACTTC. The chain employs TRBV7-3 and TRBJ2-5; the D is unclear. Per the germline V gene, CDR1 is SGHTA and CDR2 is FQGTGA. V was clipped by 0 bases and J by 0 bases, with 2 bases between them. The CDR3 totals 13 residues.

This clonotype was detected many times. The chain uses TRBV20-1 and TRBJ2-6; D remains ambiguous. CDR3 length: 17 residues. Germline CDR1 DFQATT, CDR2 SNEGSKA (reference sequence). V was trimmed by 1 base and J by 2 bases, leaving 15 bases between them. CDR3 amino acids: CSARGPGREAGANVLTF. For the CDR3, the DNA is TGCAGTGCTAGAGGCCCGGGCCGAGAGGCTGGGGCCAACGTCCTGACTTTC.

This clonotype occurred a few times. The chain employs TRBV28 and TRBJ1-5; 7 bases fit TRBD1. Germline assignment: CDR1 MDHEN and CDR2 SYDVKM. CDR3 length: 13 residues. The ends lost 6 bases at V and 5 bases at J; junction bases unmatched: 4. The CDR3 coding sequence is TGTGCCAGCAGCTACCAGGGGGATCAGCCCCAGCATTTT. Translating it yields CASSYQGDQPQHF.

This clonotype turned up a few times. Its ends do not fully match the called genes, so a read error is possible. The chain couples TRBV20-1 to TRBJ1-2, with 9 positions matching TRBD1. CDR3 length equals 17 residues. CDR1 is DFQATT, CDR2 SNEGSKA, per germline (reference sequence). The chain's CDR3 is CSARQGDTFSGAYDYTF. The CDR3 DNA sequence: TGCAGTGCCCGACAGGGGGACACTTTCAGCGGGGCTTATGACTACACCTTC.

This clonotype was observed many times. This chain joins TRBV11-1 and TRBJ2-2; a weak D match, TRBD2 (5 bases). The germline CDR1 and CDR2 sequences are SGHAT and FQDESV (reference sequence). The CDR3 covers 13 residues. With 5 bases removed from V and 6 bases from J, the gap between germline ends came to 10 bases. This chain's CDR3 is CASSIYGAGELFF. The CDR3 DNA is TGTGCCAGCAGCATCTACGGGGCCGGGGAGCTGTTTTTT. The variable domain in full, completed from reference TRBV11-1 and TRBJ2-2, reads EAEVAQSPRYKITEKSQAVAFWCDPISGHATLYWYRQILGQGPELLVQFQDESVVDDSQLPKDRFSAERLKGVDSTLKIQPAELGDSAMYLCASSIYGAGELFFGEGSRLTVL.

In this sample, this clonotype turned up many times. CDR3 sequence: CASSLATDNYEQYF. In nucleotides, the CDR3 is TGCGCCAGCAGCTTGGCTACGGACAACTACGAGCAGTACTTC. V and J are TRBV5-1 and TRBJ2-7; D perhaps matches TRBD1 (5 bases). Germline CDR1 and CDR2: SGHRS and YFSETQ. Trimming cost V 0 bases and J 3 bases, with 10 bases left between them. The CDR3 runs 14 residues.

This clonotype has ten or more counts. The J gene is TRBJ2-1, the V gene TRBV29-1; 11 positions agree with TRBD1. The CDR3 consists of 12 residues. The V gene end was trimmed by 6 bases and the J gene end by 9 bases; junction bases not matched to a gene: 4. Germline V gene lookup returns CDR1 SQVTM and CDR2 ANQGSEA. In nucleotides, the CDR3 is TGCAGCGTCGGGGACAGGGGGGGTGAGCAGTTCTTC. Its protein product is CSVGDRGGEQFF.

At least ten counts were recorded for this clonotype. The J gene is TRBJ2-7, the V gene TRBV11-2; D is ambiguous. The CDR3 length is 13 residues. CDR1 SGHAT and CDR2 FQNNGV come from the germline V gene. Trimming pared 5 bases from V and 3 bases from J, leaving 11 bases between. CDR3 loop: CASSKPPSYEQYF. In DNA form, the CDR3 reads TGTGCCAGCAGCAAGCCCCCGAGCTACGAGCAGTACTTC.

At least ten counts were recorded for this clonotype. CDR3 region: CASSLNAKYEQYF. CDR3 nucleotides: TGTGCCAGCAGTTTAAACGCTAAATACGAGCAGTACTTC. V is TRBV27 and J is TRBJ2-7; D gene unclear. The germline V and J ends were trimmed by 2 bases and 4 bases, with 9 bases remaining between them. The germline gives CDR1 MNHEY, CDR2 SMNVEV (reference sequence). The CDR3 totals 13 residues.

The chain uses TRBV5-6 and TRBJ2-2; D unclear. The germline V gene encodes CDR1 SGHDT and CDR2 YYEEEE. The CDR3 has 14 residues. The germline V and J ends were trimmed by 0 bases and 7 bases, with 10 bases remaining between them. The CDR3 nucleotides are TGTGCCAGCAGCTTGGGGCGAGCTGGCGGGGAGCTGTTTTTT. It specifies CASSLGRAGGELFF.

CDR3 region: CASSWGELFF. The CDR3 DNA is TGTGCCAGCAGCTGGGGGGAGCTGTTTTTT. The V gene is TRBV11-2, the J gene TRBJ2-2, with no clear D. This CDR3 region has 10 residues. V dropped 4 bases and J dropped 8 bases, with 2 bases sitting between them. Germline CDR1 SGHAT, CDR2 FQNNGV.

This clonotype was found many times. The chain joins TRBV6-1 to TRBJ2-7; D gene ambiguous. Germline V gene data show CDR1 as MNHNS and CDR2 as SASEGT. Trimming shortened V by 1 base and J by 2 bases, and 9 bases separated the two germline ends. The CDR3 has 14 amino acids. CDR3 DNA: TGTGCCAGCAGTGAAGGGCCGGTACCCTACGAGCAGTACTTC. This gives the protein CASSEGPVPYEQYF.

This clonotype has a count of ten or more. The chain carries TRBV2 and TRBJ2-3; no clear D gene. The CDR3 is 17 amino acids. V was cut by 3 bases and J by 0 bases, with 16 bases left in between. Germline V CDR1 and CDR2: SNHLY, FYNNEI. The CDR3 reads CASSETASTTSTDTQYF. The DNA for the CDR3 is TGTGCCAGCAGTGAGACGGCGAGTACGACTAGCACAGATACGCAGTATTTT.

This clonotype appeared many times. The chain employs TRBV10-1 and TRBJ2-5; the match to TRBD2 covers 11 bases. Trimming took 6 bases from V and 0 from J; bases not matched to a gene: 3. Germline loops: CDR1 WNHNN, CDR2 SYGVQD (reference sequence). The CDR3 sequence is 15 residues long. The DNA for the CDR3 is TGCGCCAGCAGCCCGGGACTAGCGGACCAAGAGACCCAGTACTTC. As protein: CASSPGLADQETQYF.

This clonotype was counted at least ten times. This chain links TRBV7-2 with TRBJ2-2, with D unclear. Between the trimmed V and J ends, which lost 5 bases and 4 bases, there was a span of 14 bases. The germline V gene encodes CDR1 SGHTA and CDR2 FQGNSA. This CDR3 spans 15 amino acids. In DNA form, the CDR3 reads TGTGCCAGCAGCCCCGTCGGGCTAGGCACCGGGGAGCTGTTTTTT. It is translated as CASSPVGLGTGELFF.

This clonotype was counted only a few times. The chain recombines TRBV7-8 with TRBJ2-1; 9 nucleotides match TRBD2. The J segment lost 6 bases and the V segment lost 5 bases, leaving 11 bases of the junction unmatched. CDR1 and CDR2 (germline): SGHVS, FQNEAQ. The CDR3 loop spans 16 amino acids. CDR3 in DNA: TGTGCCAGCAGCCTAACCCCGGGACTAGCAGTCAATGAGCAGTTCTTC. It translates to CASSLTPGLAVNEQFF.

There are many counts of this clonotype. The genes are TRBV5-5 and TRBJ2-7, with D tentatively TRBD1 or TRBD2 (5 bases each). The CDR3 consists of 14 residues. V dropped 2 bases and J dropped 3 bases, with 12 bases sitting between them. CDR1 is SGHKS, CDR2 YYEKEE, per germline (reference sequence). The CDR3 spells CASSLTGPYYEQYF. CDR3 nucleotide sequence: TGTGCCAGCAGCTTAACGGGACCTTACTACGAGCAGTACTTC.

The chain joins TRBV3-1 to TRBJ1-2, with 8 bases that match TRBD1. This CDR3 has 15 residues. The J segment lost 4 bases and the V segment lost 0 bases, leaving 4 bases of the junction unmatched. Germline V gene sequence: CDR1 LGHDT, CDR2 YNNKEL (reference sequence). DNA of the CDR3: TGTGCCAGCAGCCAAGATCTAGACAGGGGCTATGGCTACACCTTC. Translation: CASSQDLDRGYGYTF.

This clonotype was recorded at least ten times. Here the CDR3 reads CASPGPPGGNTEAFF. CDR3 bases: TGTGCCAGCCCGGGACCCCCGGGGGGTAACACTGAAGCTTTCTTT. This rearrangement joins TRBV28 to TRBJ1-1; D may be TRBD1 (5 bases). The ends were cut back, 8 bases at V and 2 bases at J, with 18 bases in the middle. Germline V gene data show CDR1 as MDHEN and CDR2 as SYDVKM. CDR3 length equals 15 residues.

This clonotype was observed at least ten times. DNA of the CDR3: TGCAGCGGCTGGACAGGGGCAGGGGAGACCCAGTACTTC. Amino acid sequence: CSGWTGAGETQYF. The V call is TRBV29-1, the J call TRBJ2-5; 9 bases align to TRBD1. With 7 bases clipped from V and 5 bases from J, the junction kept 8 bases outside the gene matches. The CDR3 spans 13 residues. Per germline, CDR1 SQVTM and CDR2 ANQGSEA.

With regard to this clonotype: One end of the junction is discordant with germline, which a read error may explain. This chain's CDR3 is CACSFFVNTGELFF. DNA for the CDR3: TGTGCCTGCAGTTTCTTCGTGAACACCGGGGAGCTGTTTTTT. The chain joins TRBV12-3 or TRBV12-4 to TRBJ2-2, with D unresolved. CDR3 length: 14 residues.

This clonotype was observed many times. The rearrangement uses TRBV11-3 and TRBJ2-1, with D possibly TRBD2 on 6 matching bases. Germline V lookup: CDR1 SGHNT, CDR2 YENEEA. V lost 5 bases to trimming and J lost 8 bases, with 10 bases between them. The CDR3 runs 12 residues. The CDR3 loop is CASSPGTHEQFF. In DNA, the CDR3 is TGTGCCAGCAGCCCAGGGACTCATGAGCAGTTCTTC.

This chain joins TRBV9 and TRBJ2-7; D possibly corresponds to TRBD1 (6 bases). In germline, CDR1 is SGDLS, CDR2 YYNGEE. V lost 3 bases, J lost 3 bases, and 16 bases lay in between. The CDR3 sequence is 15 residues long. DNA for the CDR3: TGTGCCAGCAGCGCCCAGACAGGAAGCATCTACGAGCAGTACTTC. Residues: CASSAQTGSIYEQYF.